The source of this T cell receptor beta chain is a study of cytomegalovirus exposure and HLA in healthy donors. On the study more broadly: Samples from HLA-typed donors yielded some 85 million unique TCRs in an early data release. General observations from the study: Within an earlier analysis, most TCR beta V segments proved productive either about 87% or about 30% of the time. V- and J-gene trimming of TCR beta was linked (in a later analysis) to a missense DCLRE1C variant. The CMV antigen specificity of a few CMV-associated chains was confirmed through in vitro analysis.

This clone was recorded only once. Its antigen is not identified. Germline V lookup: CDR1 SGHAT, CDR2 FQNNGV. This CDR3 region has 14 residues. Trimming pared 5 bases from V and 2 bases from J, leaving 13 bases between. Amplification used 60 Vbeta primers and 13 Jbeta primers. Assay used: immunoSEQ multiplex PCR; TCRdb lists only in-frame clones, some missing. The top ten clones hold 1.5% to 2% of a sample with approximately 200,000 clones, roughly 79% of them seen once. Sequenced material: PBMCs. The source is a man between 18 and 29 years old in good health and CMV-seronegative. This rearrangement joins TRBV11-2 to TRBJ2-7, with D perhaps TRBD2 (6 bases). The CDR3 sequence: CASSGGYRPYEQYF. CDR3 in DNA: TGTGCCAGCAGCGGGGGGTATCGGCCCTACGAGCAGTACTTC.